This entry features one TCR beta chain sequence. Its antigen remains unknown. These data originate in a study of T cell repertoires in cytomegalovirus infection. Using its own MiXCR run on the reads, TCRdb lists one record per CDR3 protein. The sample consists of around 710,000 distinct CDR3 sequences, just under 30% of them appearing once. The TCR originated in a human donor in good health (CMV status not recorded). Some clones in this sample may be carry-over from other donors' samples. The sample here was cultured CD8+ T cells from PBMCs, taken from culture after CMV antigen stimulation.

The CDR3 sequence: CSVGMGFSYEQYF. Written as DNA, the CDR3 is TGCAGCGTTGGGATGGGCTTCTCCTACGAGCAGTACTTC. This rearrangement joins TRBV29-1 to TRBJ2-7; D unclear. V shed 4 bases and J shed 0 bases, with 10 bases lying between them. The CDR3 is 13 residues long. Germline values: CDR1 SQVTM, CDR2 ANQGSEA.